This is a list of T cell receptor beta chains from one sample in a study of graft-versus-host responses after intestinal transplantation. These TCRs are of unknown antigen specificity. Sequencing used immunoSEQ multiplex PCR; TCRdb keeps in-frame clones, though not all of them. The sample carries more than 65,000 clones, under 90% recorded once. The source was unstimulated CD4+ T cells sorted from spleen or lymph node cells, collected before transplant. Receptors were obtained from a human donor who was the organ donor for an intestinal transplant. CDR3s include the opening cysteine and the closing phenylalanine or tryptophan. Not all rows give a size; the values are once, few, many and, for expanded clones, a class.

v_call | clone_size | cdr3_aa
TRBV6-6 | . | CASSLSGAYQETQYF
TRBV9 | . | CASSKTGSSTDTQYF
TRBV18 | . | CASSQDRGLETQYF
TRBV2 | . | CASSEEGDENSPLHF
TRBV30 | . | CAWSVLVQGGPLHF
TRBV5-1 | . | CASSISTGYSEAFF
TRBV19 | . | CASSMLDRNGYTF
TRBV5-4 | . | CASSSPGRGGNTIYF
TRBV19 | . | CASSTGENYGYTF
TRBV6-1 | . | CASSEVSGGINTDTQYF
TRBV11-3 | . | CASSPADRGNTEAFF
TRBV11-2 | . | CASSLLPRFFSGNTIYF
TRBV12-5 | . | CASGPFRGTGELFF
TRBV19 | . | CASSYPPGRDSHYGYTF
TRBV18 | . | CASSSSLAGSYNEQFF
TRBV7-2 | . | CASSYQTGKNTEAFF
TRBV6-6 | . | CASSYSRANQYF
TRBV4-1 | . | CASSLGGPGELFF
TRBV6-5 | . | CASSSGSEDEQFF
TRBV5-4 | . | CASSLYPQGARNEQFF
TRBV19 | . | CASRKTQGATNEKLFF
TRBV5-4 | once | CASSLDRGGNDEQFF
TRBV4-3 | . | CASSQAGYNEQFF
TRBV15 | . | CATSRDFGTHTDTQYF
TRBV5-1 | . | CASSRTSGGSSYNEQFF
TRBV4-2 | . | CASSQDRLPGETQYF
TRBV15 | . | CATSRVRTSGGANEQFF
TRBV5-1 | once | CASTGDRGAGELFF
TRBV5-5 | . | CASSLVGQIAFF
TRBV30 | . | CAWRSTGTSGGGPTDTQYF
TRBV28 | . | CASSTHPGTGDTGNTIYF
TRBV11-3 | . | CASSLAGAGGPSDTQYF
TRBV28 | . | CASLRQGDLDEQFF
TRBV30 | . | CAWSPPSSGANVLTF
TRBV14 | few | CASSQDIGRPYGYTF
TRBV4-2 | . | CASSQAVSHGTGRTDTQYF
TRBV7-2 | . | CASGPRHGNTGELFF
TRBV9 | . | CASSVEGQRDNSPLHF
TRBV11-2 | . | CASSIIPTSGVETQYF